Detailed here is one T cell receptor (beta chain). Here immunoSEQ multiplex PCR was the method, and the copy in TCRdb shows in-frame clones only, minus some. In the table there are some 79,000 clones, approximately 91% of which are singletons. The sample is drawn from a study of technical replicates of blood from a handful of donors. CDR1 SGHTA and CDR2 FQGNSA come from the germline V gene. Trimming cost V 5 bases and J 0 bases; bases outside gene matches: 3. The CDR3 spans 15 residues. Sequences were obtained from T cells isolated from PBMCs. The chain carries TRBV7-2 and TRBJ2-7; 11 nucleotides agree with TRBD2. The sequence was collected from a human donor in good health. Some clones in this sample may be carry-over from other donors' samples. CDR3 in DNA: TGTGCCAGCAGCGAGGGGACTAGCGGCTCCTACGAGCAGTACTTC. Protein product: CASSEGTSGSYEQYF.